These 28 T cell receptor beta chains share one sample of origin, sequenced in a study of CD8 T cells in cerebrospinal fluid in Alzheimer's disease. After re-calling the 10x single-cell sequencing reads, TCRdb lists one entry per CDR3 protein, DNA absent. Seen in this sample are around 1,700 distinct CDR3 sequences; the ten most common clones hold 7% to 10%. The sequenced material came from cerebrospinal fluid. These TCRs come from a human donor with mild cognitive impairment.

This clonotype is classed as medium-sized by frequency. The chain couples TRBV5-4 to TRBJ1-2. The V gene's germline CDR1 is SGHNT and CDR2 YYREEE (reference sequence). This CDR3 spans 14 amino acids. CDR3 region: CASRGREANYGYTF.

This clonotype is medium-sized by frequency. The chain combines TRBV4-1 with TRBJ2-1; TCRdb indicates TRBD1, and absent DNA this call remains unverified. CDR1 is MGHRA, CDR2 YSYEKL, per germline. The CDR3 has 15 residues. This CDR3 is CASSHRDSTYNEQFF.

This clonotype ranks as medium-sized in terms of frequency. J is TRBJ1-1 and V is TRBV29-1; as DNA is missing, the TRBD1 call by TCRdb cannot be tested. CDR3 size: 14 residues. Germline lookup yields CDR1 SQVTM and CDR2 ANQGSEA. The CDR3 region is CSVTPGQGATEAFF.

CDR3 protein: CASSVGQGVTGELFF. The rearrangement joins TRBV2 to TRBJ2-2; the TCRdb call, TRBD1, lacks DNA for checking. The CDR3 totals 15 residues. Looked up from germline, CDR1 is SNHLY and CDR2 is FYNNEI.

This clonotype is deemed medium-sized by its frequency. The V and J genes are TRBV10-3 and TRBJ2-6; the D call of TRBD1 rests on TCRdb alone, since no DNA is present to check it. The CDR3 has 18 amino acids. Per the germline V gene, CDR1 is ENHRY and CDR2 is SYGVKD. The CDR3 sequence is CAISDPGQGLFGANVLTF.

The V and J genes are TRBV24-1 and TRBJ2-5; TCRdb gives TRBD1 as the D gene, but with no DNA this cannot be confirmed. Germline V lookup: CDR1 KGHDR, CDR2 SFDVKD. The CDR3 spans 16 residues. CDR3 sequence reads: CATSDSRTGGQETQYF.

The J gene is TRBJ2-5, the V gene TRBV2. The CDR3 length is 12 residues. Germline CDR1 reads SNHLY; CDR2 reads FYNNEI. The CDR3 sequence: CASSEVEETQYF.

This clonotype shows up as large by frequency. The CDR3: CASSYGRANEQFF. The chain uses TRBV6-1 and TRBJ2-1; TCRdb's assignment of TRBD2 cannot be checked, as there is no DNA. This CDR3 is built from 13 residues. The germline gives CDR1 MNHNS, CDR2 SASEGT.

This clonotype shows up as medium-sized (0.01 to 0.1%) by frequency. V and J are TRBV25-1 and TRBJ2-1; TCRdb indicates TRBD2, and absent DNA this call remains unverified. The CDR3 runs to 17 residues. Germline CDR1 reads MGHDK; CDR2 reads SYGVNS. The CDR3 spells CASSEGEWEGRRSEQFF.

Measured by frequency, this clonotype is large. The chain has TRBV2 and TRBJ2-3. Germline V gene sequence: CDR1 SNHLY, CDR2 FYNNEI. The CDR3 has 11 amino acids. The CDR3 loop reads CASYSTDTQYF.

By frequency, this clonotype is medium-sized (0.01 to 0.1%). J is TRBJ2-4 and V is TRBV19; TCRdb calls TRBD1, which cannot be checked without DNA. Looked up from germline, CDR1 is LNHDA and CDR2 is SQIVND (reference sequence). The CDR3 runs to 15 residues. This chain's CDR3 is CASRKADGALNIQYF.

According to its frequency, this clonotype is medium-sized (0.01 to 0.1%). The rearrangement joins TRBV6-6 to TRBJ1-1; TCRdb returns TRBD1, unconfirmable since there is no DNA. The CDR3 spans 17 residues. Germline CDR1 reads MNHNY; CDR2 reads SVGAGI (reference sequence). CDR3 sequence: CASSRPSTGNMNTEAFF.

This clonotype is called large based on its frequency. This rearrangement joins TRBV7-3 to TRBJ2-3; checking the TCRdb D call of TRBD1 is not possible without DNA. The germline V gene has CDR1 SGHTA and CDR2 FQGTGA. There are 16 residues in the CDR3. CDR3 sequence: CASSPPGQGSTDTQYF. Variable domain in full (rest from reference TRBV7-3 and TRBJ2-3): GAGVSQTPSNKVTEKGKYVELRCDPISGHTALYWYRQSLGQGPEFLIYFQGTGAADDSGLPNDRFFAVRPEGSVSTLKIQRTERGDSAVYLCASSPPGQGSTDTQYFGPGTRLTVL.

This chain uses TRBV5-4 with TRBJ2-5; TCRdb lists TRBD2, though no DNA is available to test this call. CDR3 length equals 15 residues. Germline-derived CDR1 and CDR2 are SGHNT and YYREEE (reference sequence). CDR3 in amino acids: CASSLSGLGRGTQYF.

Judged by frequency, this clonotype is medium-sized (0.01 to 0.1%). J is TRBJ2-1 and V is TRBV27; TCRdb names TRBD2, which stays unverified in the absence of DNA. The CDR3 length is 19 residues. CDR1 is MNHEY and CDR2 is SMNVEV in the germline V gene (reference sequence). The CDR3 here is CASSPKGGTSGRVDNEQFF.

By frequency, this clonotype is medium-sized. The chain is built from TRBV19 and TRBJ2-1; TCRdb's assignment of TRBD2 cannot be checked, as there is no DNA. The CDR3 spans 14 residues. Germline assignment: CDR1 LNHDA and CDR2 SQIVND (reference sequence). CDR3 in amino acids: CASSIVSGRNEQFF.

This clonotype is identified as medium-sized from frequency. J is TRBJ2-7 and V is TRBV28; without DNA, the TCRdb call of TRBD1 cannot be checked. The CDR3 is 16 amino acids. Germline V gene data show CDR1 as MDHEN and CDR2 as SYDVKM. CDR3 protein: CASRPKRGQGLYEQYF.

Measured by frequency, this clonotype is medium-sized. This chain connects TRBV21-1 to TRBJ2-7; absent DNA, TCRdb's TRBD1 call cannot be checked. TRBV21-1 is a recognized pseudogene. The CDR3 has 14 residues. CDR3 in amino acids: CASSNRDRVNEQYF.

According to its frequency, this clonotype is large (0.1 to 1%). V and J are TRBV20-1 and TRBJ2-7; lacking DNA, the TRBD2 call made by TCRdb goes unchecked. The CDR3 contains 14 residues. Germline assignment: CDR1 DFQATT and CDR2 SNEGSKA (reference sequence). The CDR3 loop reads CSAREREMDREQYF.

This clonotype is medium-sized by frequency. This chain links TRBV15 with TRBJ2-7. This CDR3 comprises 13 residues. Germline V gives CDR1 LNHNV, CDR2 YYDKDF (reference sequence). Here the CDR3 reads CATSRDNSYEQYF.

This clonotype is classed as medium-sized by frequency. V is TRBV6-1 and J is TRBJ1-5. CDR3 length equals 13 residues. Per the germline V gene, CDR1 is MNHNS and CDR2 is SASEGT. The CDR3 sequence: CASSERFNQPQHF.

CDR3: CASSTVAGANVLTF. The V call is TRBV6-1, the J call TRBJ2-6. The CDR3 runs 14 residues. Germline CDR1 is MNHNS and CDR2 is SASEGT.

V usage is TRBV4-3 and J usage is TRBJ2-2; TCRdb proposes TRBD1, but this gene call is untestable without DNA. This CDR3 is built from 15 residues. Germline CDR1 LGHNA, CDR2 YSLEER. CDR3: CASSPGQVNTGELFF.

Measured by frequency, this clonotype is large. The chain has TRBV7-9 and TRBJ2-3; the TCRdb D gene call, TRBD1, has no DNA to confirm it. CDR3 length equals 16 residues. The germline CDR1 and CDR2 sequences are SEHNR and FQNEAQ (reference sequence). CDR3 sequence reads: CASSWAGQGLPDTQYF.

According to its frequency, this clonotype is medium-sized. Here the CDR3 reads CASSRISWEQYF. The chain employs TRBV28 and TRBJ2-7. The CDR3 loop spans 12 amino acids. Germline assignment: CDR1 MDHEN and CDR2 SYDVKM.

This clonotype is deemed medium-sized by its frequency. The gene calls are TRBV10-2 and TRBJ2-2. CDR1 is WSHSY and CDR2 is SAAADI in the germline V gene. This CDR3 comprises 14 residues. The CDR3 loop reads CASGTHLNTGELFF.

In terms of frequency, this clonotype is medium-sized. J is TRBJ2-2 and V is TRBV9. In germline, CDR1 is SGDLS, CDR2 YYNGEE. The CDR3 is 13 amino acids. The CDR3 reads CASSVNIRGELFF.

This clonotype is deemed medium-sized by its frequency. This chain connects TRBV24-1 to TRBJ2-7; with no DNA, the TCRdb D assignment of TRBD1 cannot be verified. The V gene's germline CDR1 is KGHDR and CDR2 SFDVKD. This CDR3 has 15 amino acids. CDR3 amino acids: CATSAAPGKTYEQYF.